The clone carrying this TCR beta chain was recorded many times. As yet, its antigen is unknown. This sample is drawn from a study of T-cell reconstitution after alpha-beta-depleted transplantation in children. V was pared by 0 bases and J by 6 bases, with 10 bases between. The CDR3 loop spans 14 amino acids. Germline V gives CDR1 SGDLS, CDR2 YYNGEE. Findings and caveats of the study: Roughly two months post-transplant, alpha-beta T cells reportedly originated from several hundred graft clones that had expanded. The authors attributed T-cell counts and diversity one year after transplant mostly to newly produced T cells. Diversity of TCRbeta at day 60 was high in some patients, arising from surviving recipient T cells and thymic progenitors.

Unique molecular identifiers were incorporated into the prepared TCRbeta library. TCRdb redid the calling of the PCR reads with MiXCR, one entry per CDR3 protein. This sample yields about 50,000 distinct CDR3 sequences, of which more than 5% are seen a single time; about 33% belongs to the top ten. This sample comprised PBMCs, mostly from graft donor cells, obtained 60 days after TCRalphabeta/CD19-depleted stem cell transplant. This clonotype originated in a female patient aged 2-9 years who had a stem cell transplant for aplastic anemia, so the T cells may come from the graft donor. The rearrangement uses TRBV9 and TRBJ2-1; D is unclear. The CDR3 here is CASSVDVGFNEQFF. CDR3 nucleotides: TGTGCCAGCAGCGTAGACGTGGGCTTCAATGAGCAGTTCTTC.